The clone carrying this TCR beta chain was seen repeatedly, ten times or more. The antigen is not known. Using its own MiXCR run on the reads, TCRdb lists one record per CDR3 protein. The sample has about 740,000 distinct CDR3 sequences, about a third seen once. The data were taken from a study of T cell repertoires in cytomegalovirus infection. Study-wide context: Both CMV infection and a matching HLA type were indicated by public TCR beta signatures.

Study-level findings and limits: It was HLA-C-restricted CMV-specific TCR beta clonotypes that dominated the response ex vivo.

The specimen sequenced was PBMCs. The TCR originated in a human donor in good health (CMV status not recorded). Some clones in this sample may be carry-over from other donors' samples.

For the CDR3, the DNA is TGTGCCAGCAGTTTAGCGGGGGCCCGGAATGAGCAGTTCTTC. It translates to CASSLAGARNEQFF. The rearrangement links TRBV28 to TRBJ2-1, with a possible D match to TRBD2 (7 bases). Germline CDR1 reads MDHEN; CDR2 reads SYDVKM. This CDR3 contains 14 residues. Trimming removed 2 bases from V and 7 bases from J, with 12 bases in between.